Listed below are T cell receptor beta chains from one sample, sequenced in a study of OX40 agonist ivuxolimab in advanced cancers. This table comes from immunoSEQ multiplex PCR, and its TCRdb copy is limited to in-frame clones, with some not included. The sample contains tens of thousands of clones, about nine tenths of which appear only once. The sample was CD4+ or CD8+ T cells sorted from blood, taken in a trial of the OX40 agonist ivuxolimab. Receptors were obtained from an adult with an advanced solid tumor such as melanoma, head and neck, liver or kidney cancer. Each CDR3 is given with its conserved first and last residue. D genes are given only for firm matches.

j_call d_call v_call cdr3_aa cdr3_nt
TRBJ2-2 - TRBV6-5 CASRRRSPGAVF TGTGCCAGCAGGCGACGGTCACCGGGAGCTGTTTTT
TRBJ2-3 TRBD1 TRBV5-4 CASSFGTDPDTQYF TGTGCCAGCAGCTTCGGGACAGACCCAGATACGCAGTATTTT
TRBJ2-5 - TRBV11-2 CASSLVGTQETQYF TGTGCCAGCAGCTTAGTAGGGACACAAGAGACCCAGTACTTC
TRBJ2-3 - TRBV4-1 CASSQEARGADTQYF TGCGCCAGCAGCCAAGAGGCCAGGGGGGCAGATACGCAGTATTTT
TRBJ2-1 TRBD2 TRBV11-2 CASSPLAGTGNEQFF TGTGCCAGCAGCCCATTAGCGGGTACCGGCAACGAGCAGTTCTTC
TRBJ2-5 - TRBV28 CASSLVGGIQETQYF TGTGCCAGCAGCCTCGTAGGAGGAATTCAAGAGACCCAGTACTTC
TRBJ2-5 TRBD1 TRBV7-8 CASSLARGTGIETETQYF TGTGCCAGCAGCTTAGCGAGGGGGACAGGCATCGAAACGGAGACCCAGTACTTC
TRBJ1-4 - TRBV19 CASSARQSFANEKLFF TGTGCCAGTAGTGCCAGACAGTCCTTCGCCAATGAAAAACTGTTTTTT
TRBJ2-7 - TRBV13 CASSFHRRGAYEQYF TGTGCCAGCAGCTTCCACCGCAGGGGCGCCTACGAGCAGTACTTC
TRBJ2-3 - TRBV20-1 CSAADTLF TGCAGTGCTGCGGACACTCTTTTT
TRBJ1-3 - TRBV6-5 CASGARGSLGNTIYF TGTGCCAGCGGGGCCAGGGGTTCCCTGGGAAACACCATATATTTT
TRBJ2-7 TRBD2 TRBV27 CASSLLGPAGGYEQYF TGTGCCAGCAGTTTACTCGGACCCGCGGGGGGCTACGAGCAGTACTTC
TRBJ2-3 TRBD2 TRBV7-6 CASSSGRAEDTQYF TGTGCCAGCAGTAGCGGGAGGGCCGAAGATACGCAGTATTTT
TRBJ2-2 - TRBV7-9 CASSPTLTGELFF TGTGCCAGCAGCCCCACCCTCACCGGGGAGCTGTTTTTT